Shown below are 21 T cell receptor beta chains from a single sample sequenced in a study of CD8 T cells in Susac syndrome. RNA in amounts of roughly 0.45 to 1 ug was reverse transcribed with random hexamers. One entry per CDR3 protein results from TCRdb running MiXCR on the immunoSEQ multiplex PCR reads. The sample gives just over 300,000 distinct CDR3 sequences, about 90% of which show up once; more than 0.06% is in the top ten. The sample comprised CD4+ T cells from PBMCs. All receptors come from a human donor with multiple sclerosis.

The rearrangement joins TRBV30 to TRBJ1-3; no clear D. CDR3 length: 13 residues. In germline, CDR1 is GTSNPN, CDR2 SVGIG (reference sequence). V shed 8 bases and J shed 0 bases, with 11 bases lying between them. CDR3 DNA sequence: TGTGCCCAACGGCGAGCCTCTGGAAACACCATATATTTT. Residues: CAQRRASGNTIYF.

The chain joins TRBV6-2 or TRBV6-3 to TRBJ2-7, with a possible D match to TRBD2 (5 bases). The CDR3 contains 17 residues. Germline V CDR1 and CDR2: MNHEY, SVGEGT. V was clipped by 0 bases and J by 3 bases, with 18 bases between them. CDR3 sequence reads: CASSYSASGTLYYEQYF. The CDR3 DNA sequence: TGTGCCAGCAGTTACTCGGCCAGCGGAACCCTCTACTACGAGCAGTACTTC.

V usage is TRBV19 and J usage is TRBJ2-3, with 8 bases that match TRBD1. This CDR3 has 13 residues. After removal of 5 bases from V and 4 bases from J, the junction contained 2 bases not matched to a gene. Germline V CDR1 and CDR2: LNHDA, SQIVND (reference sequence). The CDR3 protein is CASSDRGADTQYF. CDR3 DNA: TGTGCCAGTAGTGACAGGGGAGCAGATACGCAGTATTTT.

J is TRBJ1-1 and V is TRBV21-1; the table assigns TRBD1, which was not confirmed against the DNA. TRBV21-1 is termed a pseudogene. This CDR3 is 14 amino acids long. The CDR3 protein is CASSKGDAGTWAFF. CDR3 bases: TGTGCCAGCAGCAAAGGGGACGCCGGGACATGGGCTTTCTTT.

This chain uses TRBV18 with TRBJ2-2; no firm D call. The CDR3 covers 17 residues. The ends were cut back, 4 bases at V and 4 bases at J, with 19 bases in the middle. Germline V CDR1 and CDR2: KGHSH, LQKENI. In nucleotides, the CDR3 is TGTGCCAGCTCACGGCGCGTAGTCCCGTCGAGCACCGGGGAGCTGTTTTTT. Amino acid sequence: CASSRRVVPSSTGELFF.

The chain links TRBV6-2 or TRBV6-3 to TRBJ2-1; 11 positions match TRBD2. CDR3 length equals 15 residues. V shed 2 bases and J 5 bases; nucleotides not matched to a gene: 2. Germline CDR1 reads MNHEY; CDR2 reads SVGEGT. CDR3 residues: CASSYGGLADNEQFF. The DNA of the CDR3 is TGTGCCAGCAGTTACGGGGGACTAGCGGACAATGAGCAGTTCTTC.

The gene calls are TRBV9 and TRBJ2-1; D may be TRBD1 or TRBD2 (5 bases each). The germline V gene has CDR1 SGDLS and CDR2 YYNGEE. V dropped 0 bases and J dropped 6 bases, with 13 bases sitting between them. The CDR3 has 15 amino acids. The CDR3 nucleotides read TGTGCCAGCAGCGTAGAGGTTGCAGGGAGCAATGAGCAGTTCTTC. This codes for CASSVEVAGSNEQFF.

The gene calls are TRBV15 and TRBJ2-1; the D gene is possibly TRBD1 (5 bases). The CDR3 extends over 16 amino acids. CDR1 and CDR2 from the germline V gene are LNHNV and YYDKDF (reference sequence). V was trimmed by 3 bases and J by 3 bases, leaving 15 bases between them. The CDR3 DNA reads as TGTGCCACCAGCAGGAAACAGGTCTTTGGCTACAATGAGCAGTTCTTC. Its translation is CATSRKQVFGYNEQFF.

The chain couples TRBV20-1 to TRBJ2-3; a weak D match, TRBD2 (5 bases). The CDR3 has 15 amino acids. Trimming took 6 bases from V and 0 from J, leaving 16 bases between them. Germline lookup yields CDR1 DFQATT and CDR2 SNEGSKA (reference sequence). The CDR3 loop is CSALGRRASTDTQYF. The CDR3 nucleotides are TGCAGTGCCCTAGGGAGACGAGCTAGCACAGATACGCAGTATTTT.

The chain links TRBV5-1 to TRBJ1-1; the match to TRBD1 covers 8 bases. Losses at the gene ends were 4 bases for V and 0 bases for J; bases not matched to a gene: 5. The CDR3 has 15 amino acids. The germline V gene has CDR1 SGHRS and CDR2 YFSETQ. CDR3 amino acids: CASSQKTGVNTEAFF. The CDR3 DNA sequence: TGCGCCAGCAGCCAAAAGACAGGGGTGAACACTGAAGCTTTCTTT.

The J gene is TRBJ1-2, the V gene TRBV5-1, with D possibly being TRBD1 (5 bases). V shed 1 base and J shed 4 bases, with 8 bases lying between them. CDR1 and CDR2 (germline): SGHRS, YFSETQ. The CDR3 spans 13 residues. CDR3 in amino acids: CASSLQDSYGYTF. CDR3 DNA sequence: TGCGCCAGCAGCTTGCAAGACAGCTATGGCTACACCTTC.

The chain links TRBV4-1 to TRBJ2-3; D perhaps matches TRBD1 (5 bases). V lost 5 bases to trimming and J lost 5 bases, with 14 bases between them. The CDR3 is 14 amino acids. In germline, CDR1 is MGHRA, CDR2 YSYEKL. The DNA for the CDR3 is TGCGCCAGCAGCTCAAGGGGTCCACAAGATACGCAGTATTTT. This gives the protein CASSSRGPQDTQYF.

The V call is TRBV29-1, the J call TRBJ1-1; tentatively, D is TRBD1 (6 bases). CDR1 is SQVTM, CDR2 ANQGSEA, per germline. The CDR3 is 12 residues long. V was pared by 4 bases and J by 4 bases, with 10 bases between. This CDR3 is CSVGLGGTEAFF. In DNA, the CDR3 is TGCAGCGTTGGTCTAGGGGGCACTGAAGCTTTCTTT.

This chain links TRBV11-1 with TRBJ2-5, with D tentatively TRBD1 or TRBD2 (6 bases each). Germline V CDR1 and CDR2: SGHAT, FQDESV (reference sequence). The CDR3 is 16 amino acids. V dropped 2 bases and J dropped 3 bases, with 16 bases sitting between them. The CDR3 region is CASSLRAMGGEETQYF. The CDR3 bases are TGTGCCAGCAGCTTACGGGCGATGGGGGGCGAAGAGACCCAGTACTTC.

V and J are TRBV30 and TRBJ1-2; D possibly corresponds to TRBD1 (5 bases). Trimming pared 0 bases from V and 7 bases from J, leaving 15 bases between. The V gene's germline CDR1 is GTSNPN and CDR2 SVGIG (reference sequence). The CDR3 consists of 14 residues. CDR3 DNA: TGTGCCTGGAGTGTACGTCGACAGAGGACTGGCTACACCTTC. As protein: CAWSVRRQRTGYTF.

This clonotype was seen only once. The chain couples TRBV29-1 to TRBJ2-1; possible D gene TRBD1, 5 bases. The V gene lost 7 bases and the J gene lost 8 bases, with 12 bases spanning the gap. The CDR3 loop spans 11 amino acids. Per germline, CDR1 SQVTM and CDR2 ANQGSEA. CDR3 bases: TGCAGCGGAAACCTAGGGGATGAGCAGTTCTTC. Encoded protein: CSGNLGDEQFF.

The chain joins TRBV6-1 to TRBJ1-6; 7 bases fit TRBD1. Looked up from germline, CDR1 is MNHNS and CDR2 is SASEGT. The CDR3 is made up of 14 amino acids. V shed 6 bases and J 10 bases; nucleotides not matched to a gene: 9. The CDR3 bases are TGTGCCAGCAGGAATACAGGGGAAGGATCACCCCTCCACTTT. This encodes CASRNTGEGSPLHF.

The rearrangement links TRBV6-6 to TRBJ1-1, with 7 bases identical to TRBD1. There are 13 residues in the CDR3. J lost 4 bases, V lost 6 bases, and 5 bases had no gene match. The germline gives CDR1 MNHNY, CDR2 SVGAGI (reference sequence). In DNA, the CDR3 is TGTGCCAGCAGCGGGACAGCCCTCACTGAAGCTTTCTTT. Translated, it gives CASSGTALTEAFF.

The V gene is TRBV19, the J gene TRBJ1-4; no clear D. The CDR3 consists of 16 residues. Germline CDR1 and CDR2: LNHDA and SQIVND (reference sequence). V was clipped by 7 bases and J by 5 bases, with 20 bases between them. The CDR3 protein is CASTPIGRQPNEKLFF. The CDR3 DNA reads TGTGCCAGTACCCCTATCGGGAGACAACCAAATGAAAAACTGTTTTTT. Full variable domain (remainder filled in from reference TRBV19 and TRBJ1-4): DGGITQSPKYLFRKEGQNVTLSCEQNLNHDAMYWYRQDPGQGLRLIYYSQIVNDFQKGDIAEGYSVSREKKESFPLTVTSAQKNPTAFYLCASTPIGRQPNEKLFFGSGTQLSVL.

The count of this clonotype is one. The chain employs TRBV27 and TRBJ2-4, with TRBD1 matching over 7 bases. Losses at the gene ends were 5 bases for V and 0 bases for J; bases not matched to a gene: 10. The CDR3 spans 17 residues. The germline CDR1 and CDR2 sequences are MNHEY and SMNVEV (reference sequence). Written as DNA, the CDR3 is TGTGCCAGCAGTCCCTCCGGGACAGCAATAGCCAAAAACATTCAGTACTTC. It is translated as CASSPSGTAIAKNIQYF.

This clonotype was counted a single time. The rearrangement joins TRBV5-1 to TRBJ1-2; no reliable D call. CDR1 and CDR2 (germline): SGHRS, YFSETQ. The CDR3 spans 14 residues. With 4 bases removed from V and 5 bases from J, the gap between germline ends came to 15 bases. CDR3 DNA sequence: TGCGCCAGCAGCCAGGAGGGCGGTATATATGGCTACACCTTC. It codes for CASSQEGGIYGYTF.